The T cell receptor (beta chain) under discussion was sequenced for a study of T cells after yellow fever vaccination. UMIs and a universal primer site were added when TCR cDNA was made by 5'RACE template switching. TCRdb ran MiXCR on the 5' RACE reads and lists one entry per CDR3 protein. Of 300,000 to 400,000 distinct CDR3 sequences listed, around 4.1% are singletons. On this clonotype itself: Its antigen is not identified.

Study conclusions and caveats: High-abundance clonotypes from the bulk population could contaminate FACS-sorted repertoires. The secondary response showed a weaker magnitude and a faster peak, day 5 versus 15. Once the booster was given, most primary-vaccination clones reappeared, at just under 98% for CD4 and approximately 88% for CD8.

V shed 5 bases, J shed 4 bases, and the junction held 3 bases outside the gene matches. This CDR3 is 13 amino acids long. The germline gives CDR1 GTSNPN, CDR2 SVGIG (reference sequence). The sample here was PBMCs, taken 5 days after the yellow fever booster vaccination. The chain links TRBV30 to TRBJ2-2; 8 bases align to TRBD2. This TCR came from a man younger than 30 who received the YFV17D yellow fever vaccine. CDR3 residues: CAWAAGVTGELFF. CDR3 sequence (DNA): TGTGCCTGGGCAGCGGGGGTCACCGGGGAGCTGTTTTTT.